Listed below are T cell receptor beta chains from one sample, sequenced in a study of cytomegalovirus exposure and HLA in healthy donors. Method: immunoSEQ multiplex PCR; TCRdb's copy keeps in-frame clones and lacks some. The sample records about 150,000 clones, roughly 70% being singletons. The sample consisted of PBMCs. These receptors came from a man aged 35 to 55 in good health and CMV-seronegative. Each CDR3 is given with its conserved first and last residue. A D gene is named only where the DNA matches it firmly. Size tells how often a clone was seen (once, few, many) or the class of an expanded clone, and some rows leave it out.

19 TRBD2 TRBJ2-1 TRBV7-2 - CASSLALGTRPSGGNEQFF TGTGCCAGCAGCTTAGCGCTAGGAACTAGACCCAGCGGGGGCAATGAGCAGTTCTTC
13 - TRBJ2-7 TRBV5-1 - CASSPPASYEQYF TGCGCCAGCAGCCCACCCGCGTCGTACGAGCAGTACTTC
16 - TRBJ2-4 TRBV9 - CASSVEWRGPKNIQYF TGTGCCAGCAGCGTAGAGTGGCGGGGGCCGAAAAACATTCAGTACTTC
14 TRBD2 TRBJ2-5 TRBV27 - CASSLAGGEETQYF TGTGCCAGCAGTTTAGCGGGAGGGGAAGAGACCCAGTACTTC
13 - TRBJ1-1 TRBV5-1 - CASSTNGGTEAFF TGCGCCAGCTCAACCAATGGAGGGACTGAAGCTTTCTTT
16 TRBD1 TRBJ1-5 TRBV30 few CAWSVYGQGPNQPQHF TGTGCCTGGAGTGTCTATGGACAGGGACCGAATCAGCCCCAGCATTTT
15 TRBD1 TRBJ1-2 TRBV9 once CASSGPTGSNYGYTF TGTGCCAGCAGCGGCCCGACAGGGAGTAACTATGGCTACACCTTC
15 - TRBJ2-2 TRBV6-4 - CASSVSGINTGELFF TGTGCCAGCAGTGTAAGCGGCATAAACACCGGGGAGCTGTTTTTT
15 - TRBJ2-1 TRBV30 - CAWSPGLSSYNEQFF TGTGCCTGGAGTCCGGGACTCAGCTCCTACAATGAGCAGTTCTTC
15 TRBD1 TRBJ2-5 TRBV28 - CASSSGGGQGETQYF TGTGCCAGCAGTTCCGGAGGGGGACAGGGTGAGACCCAGTACTTC
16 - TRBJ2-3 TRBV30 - CAWSVDNRASTDTQYF TGTGCCTGGAGTGTAGATAACAGAGCAAGCACAGATACGCAGTATTTT
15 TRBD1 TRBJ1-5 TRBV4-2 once CASSQGTGLSQPQHF TGTGCCAGCAGCCAAGGGACAGGGCTCAGTCAGCCCCAGCATTTT
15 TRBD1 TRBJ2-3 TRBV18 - CASSKQGASTDTQYF TGTGCCAGCTCAAAACAGGGGGCCAGTACAGATACGCAGTATTTT
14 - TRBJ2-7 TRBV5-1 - CASSGQGPGYEQYF TGCGCCAGCAGCGGGCAGGGTCCCGGCTACGAGCAGTACTTC
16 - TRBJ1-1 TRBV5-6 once CASRPRDYYLGTEAFF TGTGCCAGCAGGCCCCGGGACTACTACTTGGGAACTGAAGCTTTCTTT
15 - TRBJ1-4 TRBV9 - CASSPRVGRNEKLFF TGTGCCAGCAGCCCGCGGGTAGGGCGAAATGAAAAACTGTTTTTT
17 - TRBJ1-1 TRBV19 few CASSIRGNFLGNTEAFF TGTGCCAGTAGTATCCGGGGGAACTTTCTGGGGAACACTGAAGCTTTCTTT
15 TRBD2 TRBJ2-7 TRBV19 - CASSQILAGSYEQYF TGTGCCAGTAGTCAAATCCTAGCGGGCTCCTACGAGCAGTACTTC
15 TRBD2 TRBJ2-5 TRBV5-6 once CASSKRGGLLETQYF TGTGCCAGCAGCAAGCGGGGGGGCCTCTTAGAGACCCAGTACTTC
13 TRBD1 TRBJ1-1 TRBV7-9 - CAILQGAGTEAFF TGTGCTATTCTACAGGGGGCTGGGACTGAAGCTTTCTTT
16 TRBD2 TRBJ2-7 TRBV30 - CAWSYLPSGISYEQYF TGTGCCTGGAGTTACCTCCCTAGCGGGATCTCCTACGAGCAGTACTTC
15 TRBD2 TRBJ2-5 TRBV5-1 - CASSLGGGTEETQYF TGCGCCAGCAGCTTGGGCGGGGGTACGGAAGAGACCCAGTACTTC
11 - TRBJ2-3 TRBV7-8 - CASSPMRAQYF TGTGCCAGCAGTCCAATGCGGGCGCAGTATTTT
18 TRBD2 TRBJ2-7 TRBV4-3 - CASSRNVGTSGGLYEQYF TGCGCCAGCAGCCGAAACGTGGGGACTAGCGGGGGTTTGTACGAGCAGTACTTC
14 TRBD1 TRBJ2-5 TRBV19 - CATKTGGISETQYF TGTGCCACTAAAACAGGGGGCATATCGGAGACCCAGTACTTC
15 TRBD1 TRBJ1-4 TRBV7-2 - CASSLVRTGVEKLFF TGTGCCAGCAGCTTAGTCCGGACAGGGGTTGAAAAACTGTTTTTT
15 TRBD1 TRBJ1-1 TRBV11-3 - CASSLDVTGATEAFF TGTGCCAGCAGCTTAGATGTGACAGGGGCCACTGAAGCTTTCTTT
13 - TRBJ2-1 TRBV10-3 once CAISAPDTHEQFF TGTGCCATCAGTGCGCCGGACACTCATGAGCAGTTCTTC
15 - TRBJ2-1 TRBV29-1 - CSVTLGTQTYNEQFF TGCAGCGTTACCCTTGGGACTCAGACCTACAATGAGCAGTTCTTC
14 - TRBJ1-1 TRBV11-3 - CASSLPGLDTEAFF TGTGCCAGCAGCTTGCCGGGTTTGGATACTGAAGCTTTCTTT
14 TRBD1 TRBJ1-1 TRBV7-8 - CASSHTGGHTEAFF TGTGCCAGCAGCCACACAGGGGGCCACACTGAAGCTTTCTTT
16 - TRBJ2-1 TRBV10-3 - CAISEAARAVIHEQFF TGTGCCATCAGTGAGGCCGCGAGGGCAGTTATACATGAGCAGTTCTTC
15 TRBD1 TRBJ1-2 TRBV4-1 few CASSPGTGIFYGYTF TGCGCCAGCAGCCCCGGGACAGGGATTTTTTATGGCTACACCTTC
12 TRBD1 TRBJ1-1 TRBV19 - CASSPGTGGAFF TGTGCCAGTAGTCCCGGGACAGGGGGAGCTTTCTTT
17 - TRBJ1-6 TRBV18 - CASSTQSGAGANSPLHF TGTGCCAGCTCAACACAGAGTGGTGCAGGGGCGAATTCACCCCTCCACTTT
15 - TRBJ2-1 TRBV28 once CASSTGTPIRNEQFF TGTGCCAGCAGTACCGGGACACCGATACGAAATGAGCAGTTCTTC
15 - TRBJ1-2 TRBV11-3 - CASSHPPTGHYGYTF TGTGCCAGCAGCCACCCGCCCACAGGGCACTATGGCTACACCTTC
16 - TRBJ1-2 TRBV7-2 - CASSPRQRVMDYGYTF TGTGCCAGCAGCCCACGTCAGAGGGTGATGGACTATGGCTACACCTTC
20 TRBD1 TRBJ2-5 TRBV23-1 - CASSPLSTGTGVISRETQYF TGCGCCAGCAGTCCTCTGAGCACCGGGACAGGGGTAATCAGTAGAGAGACCCAGTACTTC
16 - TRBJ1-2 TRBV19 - CASSMFGGTTPHGYTF TGTGCCAGTAGTATGTTCGGGGGGACCACCCCTCATGGCTACACCTTC
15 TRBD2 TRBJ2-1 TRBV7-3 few CASSSGLAEYNEQFF TGTGCCAGCAGCTCTGGCCTAGCGGAGTACAATGAGCAGTTCTTC
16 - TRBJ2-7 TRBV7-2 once CASSPSQAGARYEQYF TGTGCCAGCAGCCCCTCTCAGGCGGGGGCGCGATACGAGCAGTACTTC
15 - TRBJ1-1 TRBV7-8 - CASSHTKGKVTEAFF TGTGCCAGCAGCCATACTAAGGGGAAGGTCACTGAAGCTTTCTTT
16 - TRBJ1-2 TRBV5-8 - CASSFGTSQIPVGYTF TGTGCCAGCAGCTTTGGGACAAGCCAAATCCCCGTGGGCTACACCTTC
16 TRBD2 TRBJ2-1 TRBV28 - CASSPAGTSGYNEQFF TGTGCCAGCAGCCCCGCCGGGACTAGCGGCTACAATGAGCAGTTCTTC
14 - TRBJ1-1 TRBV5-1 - CASSAGTEGTEAFF TGCGCCAGCAGCGCCGGGACGGAGGGCACTGAAGCTTTCTTT
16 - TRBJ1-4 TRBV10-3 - CAISSRHPTADEKLFF TGTGCCATCAGTTCCCGGCATCCGACAGCCGACGAAAAACTGTTTTTT
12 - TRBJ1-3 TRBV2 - CAGAGDGNTIYF TGTGCCGGCGCAGGGGACGGAAACACCATATATTTT
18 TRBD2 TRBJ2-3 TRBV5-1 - CASSLGLAGGPRTDTQYF TGCGCCAGCAGCTTGGGACTAGCGGGAGGGCCTCGCACAGATACGCAGTATTTT
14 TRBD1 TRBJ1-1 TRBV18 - CASSPGDRDTEAFF TGTGCCAGCTCACCTGGGGACAGGGACACTGAAGCTTTCTTT
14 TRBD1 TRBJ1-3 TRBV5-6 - CASSSEQGPWTIYF TGTGCCAGCAGCTCCGAACAGGGGCCCTGGACCATATATTTT
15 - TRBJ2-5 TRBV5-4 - CASSRKTEYQETQYF TGTGCCAGCAGCCGTAAAACAGAGTACCAAGAGACCCAGTACTTC
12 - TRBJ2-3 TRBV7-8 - CASSSRVDTQYF TGTGCCAGCAGCTCCCGAGTTGATACGCAGTATTTT
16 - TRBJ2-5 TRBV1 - CTSSQFIAGAEETQYF TGCACCAGCAGCCAGTTCATAGCGGGAGCCGAAGAGACCCAGTACTTC
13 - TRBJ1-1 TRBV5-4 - CASSPGENTEAFF TGTGCCAGCAGCCCCGGGGAGAACACTGAAGCTTTCTTT
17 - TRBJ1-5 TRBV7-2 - CASSLGVAGRSNQPQHF TGTGCCAGCAGCTTAGGAGTCGCAGGCCGTAGCAATCAGCCCCAGCATTTT
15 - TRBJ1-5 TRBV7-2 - CASSWRSGVEQPQHF TGTGCCAGCAGCTGGCGGAGTGGTGTGGAGCAGCCCCAGCATTTT
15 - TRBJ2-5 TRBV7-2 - CASSRAGRGQETQYF TGTGCCAGCAGCCGGGCGGGACGCGGCCAAGAGACCCAGTACTTC
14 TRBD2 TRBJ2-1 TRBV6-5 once CASSPGTSGNEQFF TGTGCCAGCAGCCCCGGGACTAGCGGCAATGAGCAGTTCTTC
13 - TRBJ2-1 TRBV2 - CASSVQTGNEQFF TGTGCCAGCAGTGTCCAAACAGGGAATGAGCAGTTCTTC